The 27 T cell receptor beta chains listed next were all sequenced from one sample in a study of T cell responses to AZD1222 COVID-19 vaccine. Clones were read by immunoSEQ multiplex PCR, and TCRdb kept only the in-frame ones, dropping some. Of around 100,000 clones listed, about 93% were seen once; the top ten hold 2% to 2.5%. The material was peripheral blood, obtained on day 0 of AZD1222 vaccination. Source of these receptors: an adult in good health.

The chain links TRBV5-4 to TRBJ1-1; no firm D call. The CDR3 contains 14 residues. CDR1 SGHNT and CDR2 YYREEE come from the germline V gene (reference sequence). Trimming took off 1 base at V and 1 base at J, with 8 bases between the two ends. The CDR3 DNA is TGTGCCAGCAGCTTGAAACCGCCGAACACTGAAGCTTTCTTT. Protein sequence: CASSLKPPNTEAFF.

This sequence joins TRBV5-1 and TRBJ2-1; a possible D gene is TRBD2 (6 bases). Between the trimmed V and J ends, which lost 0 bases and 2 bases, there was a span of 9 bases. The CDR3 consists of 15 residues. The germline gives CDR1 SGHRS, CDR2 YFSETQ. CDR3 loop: CASSLVGGAYNEQFF. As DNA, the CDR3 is TGCGCCAGCAGCTTGGTGGGCGGGGCCTACAATGAGCAGTTCTTC.

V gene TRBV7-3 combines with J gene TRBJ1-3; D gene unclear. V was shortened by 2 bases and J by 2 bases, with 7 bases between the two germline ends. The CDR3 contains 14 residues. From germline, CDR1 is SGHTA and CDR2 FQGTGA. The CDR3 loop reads CASSLGGAGNTIYF. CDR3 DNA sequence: TGTGCCAGCAGCTTAGGCGGGGCTGGAAACACCATATATTTT.

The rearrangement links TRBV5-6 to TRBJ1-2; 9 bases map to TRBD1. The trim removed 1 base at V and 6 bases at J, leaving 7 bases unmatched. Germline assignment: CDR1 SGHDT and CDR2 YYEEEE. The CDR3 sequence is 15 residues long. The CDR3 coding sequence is TGTGCCAGCAGCTTGACGGGACAGGGAACAAATGGCTACACCTTC. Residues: CASSLTGQGTNGYTF.

The DNA for the CDR3 is TGTGCCAGCTCACCAACGGACCCCTACGAGCAGTACTTC. This translates into CASSPTDPYEQYF. This chain uses TRBV18 with TRBJ2-7, with D hard to call. The germline V gene encodes CDR1 KGHSH and CDR2 LQKENI. Trimming stripped 2 bases from V and 2 bases from J, with 7 bases between. This CDR3 spans 13 amino acids.

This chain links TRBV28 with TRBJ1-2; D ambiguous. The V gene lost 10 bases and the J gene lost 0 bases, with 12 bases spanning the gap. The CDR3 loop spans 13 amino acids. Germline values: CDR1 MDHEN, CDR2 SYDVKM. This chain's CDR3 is CATPNPSNYGYTF. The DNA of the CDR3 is TGTGCCACCCCCAACCCCTCTAACTATGGCTACACCTTC.

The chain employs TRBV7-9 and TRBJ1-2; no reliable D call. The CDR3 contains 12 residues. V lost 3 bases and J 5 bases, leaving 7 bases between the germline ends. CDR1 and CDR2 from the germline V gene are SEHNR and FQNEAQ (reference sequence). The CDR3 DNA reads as TGTGCCAGCAGCTTTGAGCTTTATGGCTACACCTTC. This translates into CASSFELYGYTF.

The CDR3 is CASSFNETQYF. The CDR3 nucleotides are TGCGCCAGCAGCTTCAACGAGACCCAGTACTTC. This chain uses TRBV5-1 with TRBJ2-5; unclear D gene. The CDR3 length is 11 residues. V was shortened by 2 bases and J by 5 bases, with 4 bases between the two germline ends. CDR1 SGHRS and CDR2 YFSETQ come from the germline V gene.

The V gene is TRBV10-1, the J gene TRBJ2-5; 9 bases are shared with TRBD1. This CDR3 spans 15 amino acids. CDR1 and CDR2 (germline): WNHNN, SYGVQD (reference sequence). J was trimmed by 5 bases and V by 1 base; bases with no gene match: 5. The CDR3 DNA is TGCGCCAGCAGTGAGTTTCTAGGACAGGGGGAGACCCAGTACTTC. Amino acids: CASSEFLGQGETQYF.

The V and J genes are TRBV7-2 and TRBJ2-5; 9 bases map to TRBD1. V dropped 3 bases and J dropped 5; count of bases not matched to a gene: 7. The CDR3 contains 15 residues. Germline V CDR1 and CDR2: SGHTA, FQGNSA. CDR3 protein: CASSFRQGGWETQYF. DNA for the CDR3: TGTGCCAGCAGCTTCCGACAGGGGGGTTGGGAGACCCAGTACTTC.

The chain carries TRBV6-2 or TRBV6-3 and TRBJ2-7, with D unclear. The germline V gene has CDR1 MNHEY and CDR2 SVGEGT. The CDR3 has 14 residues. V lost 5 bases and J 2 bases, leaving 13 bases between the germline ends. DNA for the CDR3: TGTGCCAGCAGTGCCTTTAAGGAGACCTACGAGCAGTACTTC. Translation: CASSAFKETYEQYF.

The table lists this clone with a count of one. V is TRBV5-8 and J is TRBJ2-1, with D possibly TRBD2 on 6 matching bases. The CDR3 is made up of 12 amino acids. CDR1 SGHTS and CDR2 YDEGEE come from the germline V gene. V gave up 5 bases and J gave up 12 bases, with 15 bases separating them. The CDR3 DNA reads TGTGCCAGCAGTAGCCGTAGGGAGGTGCAGTTCTTC. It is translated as CASSSRREVQFF.

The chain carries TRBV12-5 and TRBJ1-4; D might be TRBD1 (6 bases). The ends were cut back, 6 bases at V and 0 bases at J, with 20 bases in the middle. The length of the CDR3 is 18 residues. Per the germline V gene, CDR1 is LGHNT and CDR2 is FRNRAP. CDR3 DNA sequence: TGTGCTAGTGGCGTCCACCGCAGGGGTCTTGCAACTAATGAAAAACTGTTTTTT. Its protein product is CASGVHRRGLATNEKLFF.

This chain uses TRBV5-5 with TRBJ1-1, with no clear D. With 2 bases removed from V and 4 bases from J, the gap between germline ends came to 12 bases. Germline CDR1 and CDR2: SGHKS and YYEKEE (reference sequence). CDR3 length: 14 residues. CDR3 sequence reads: CASSFDDFLTEAFF. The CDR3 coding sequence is TGTGCCAGCAGCTTTGACGATTTCCTCACTGAAGCTTTCTTT. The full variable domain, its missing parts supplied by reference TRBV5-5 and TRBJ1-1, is DAGVTQSPTHLIKTRGQQVTLRCSPISGHKSVSWYQQVLGQGPQFIFQYYEKEERGRGNFPDRFSARQFPNYSSELNVNALLLGDSALYLCASSFDDFLTEAFFGQGTRLTVV.

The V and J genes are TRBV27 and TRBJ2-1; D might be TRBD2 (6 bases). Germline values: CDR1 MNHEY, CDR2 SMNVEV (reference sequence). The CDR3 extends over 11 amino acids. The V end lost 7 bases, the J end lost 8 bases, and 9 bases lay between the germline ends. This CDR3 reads CASNAGHEQFF. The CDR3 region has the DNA TGTGCCAGCAATGCGGGGCATGAGCAGTTCTTC.

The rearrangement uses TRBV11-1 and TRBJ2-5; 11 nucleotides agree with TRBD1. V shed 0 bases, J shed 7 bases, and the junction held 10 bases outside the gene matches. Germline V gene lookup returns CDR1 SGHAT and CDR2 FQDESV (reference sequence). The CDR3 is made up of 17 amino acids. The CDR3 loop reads CASSLAPGTGGGRTQYF. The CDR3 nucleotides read TGTGCCAGCAGCTTAGCGCCCGGGACAGGGGGAGGAAGGACCCAGTACTTC.

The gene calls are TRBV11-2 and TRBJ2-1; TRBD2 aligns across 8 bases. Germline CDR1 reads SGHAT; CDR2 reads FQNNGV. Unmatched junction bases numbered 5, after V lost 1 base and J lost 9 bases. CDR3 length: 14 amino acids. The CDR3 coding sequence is TGTGCCAGCAGCTTAGCGGGGGGGCCTGTTGAGCAGTTCTTC. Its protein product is CASSLAGGPVEQFF.

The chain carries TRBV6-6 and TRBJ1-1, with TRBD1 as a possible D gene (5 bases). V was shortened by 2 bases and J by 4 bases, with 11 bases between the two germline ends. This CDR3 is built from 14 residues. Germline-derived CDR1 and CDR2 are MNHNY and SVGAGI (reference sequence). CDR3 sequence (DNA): TGTGCCAGCAGTTACGAGTGGGGGGGCACTGAAGCTTTCTTT. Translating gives CASSYEWGGTEAFF.

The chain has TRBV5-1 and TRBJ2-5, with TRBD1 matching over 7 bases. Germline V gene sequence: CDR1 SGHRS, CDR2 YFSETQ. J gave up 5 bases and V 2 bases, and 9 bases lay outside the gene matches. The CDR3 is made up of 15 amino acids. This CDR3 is CASSFPQGVAETQYF. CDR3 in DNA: TGCGCCAGCAGCTTTCCGCAGGGGGTGGCGGAGACCCAGTACTTC.

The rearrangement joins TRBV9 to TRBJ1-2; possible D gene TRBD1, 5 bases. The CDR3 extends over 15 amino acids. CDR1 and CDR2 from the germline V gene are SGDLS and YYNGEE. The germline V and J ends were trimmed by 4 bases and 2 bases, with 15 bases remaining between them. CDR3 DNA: TGTGCCAGCAGCTATAACCGACGGACAAACTATGGCTACACCTTC. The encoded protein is CASSYNRRTNYGYTF. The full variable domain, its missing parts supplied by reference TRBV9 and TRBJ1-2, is DSGVTQTPKHLITATGQRVTLRCSPRSGDLSVYWYQQSLDQGLQFLIQYYNGEERAKGNILERFSAQQFPDLHSELNLSSLELGDSALYFCASSYNRRTNYGYTFGSGTRLTVV.

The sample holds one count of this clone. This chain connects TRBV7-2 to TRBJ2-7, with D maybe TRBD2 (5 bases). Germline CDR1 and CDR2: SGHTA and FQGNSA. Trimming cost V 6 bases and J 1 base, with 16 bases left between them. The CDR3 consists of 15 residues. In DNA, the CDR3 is TGTGCCAGCAGACCCTCCCTTGGAGGATCCTACGAGCAGTACTTC. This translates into CASRPSLGGSYEQYF.

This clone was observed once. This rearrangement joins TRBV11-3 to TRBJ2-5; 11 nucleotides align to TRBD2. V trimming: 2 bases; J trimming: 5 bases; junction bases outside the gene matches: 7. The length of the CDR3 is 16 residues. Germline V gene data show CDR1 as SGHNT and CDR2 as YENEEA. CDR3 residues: CASSLPRGLAEETQYF. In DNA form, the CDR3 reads TGTGCCAGCAGCTTACCCCGGGGACTAGCGGAGGAGACCCAGTACTTC.

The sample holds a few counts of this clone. Here the CDR3 DNA reads TGTGCCAGTAGTGAAAAGGGGAACTCCTATAATTCACCCCTCCACTTT. Encoded protein: CASSEKGNSYNSPLHF. The V gene is TRBV19, the J gene TRBJ1-6; possibly TRBD1 for D (5 bases). There are 16 residues in the CDR3. The V and J ends lost 5 bases and 0 bases respectively, with 11 bases between them. From germline, CDR1 is LNHDA and CDR2 SQIVND (reference sequence).

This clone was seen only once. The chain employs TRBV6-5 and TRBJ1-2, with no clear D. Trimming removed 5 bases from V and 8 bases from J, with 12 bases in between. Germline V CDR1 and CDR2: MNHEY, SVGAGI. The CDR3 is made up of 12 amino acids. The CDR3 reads CASSTRSLGYTF. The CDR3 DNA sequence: TGTGCCAGCAGTACACGGTCCCTCGGCTACACCTTC.

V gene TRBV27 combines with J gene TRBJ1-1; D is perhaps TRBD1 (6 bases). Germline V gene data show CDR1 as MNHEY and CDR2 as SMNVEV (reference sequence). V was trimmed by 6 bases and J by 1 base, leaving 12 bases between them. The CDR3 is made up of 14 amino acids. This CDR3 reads CASRPGQRNTEAFF. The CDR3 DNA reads TGTGCCAGCAGGCCGGGACAAAGGAACACTGAAGCTTTCTTT.

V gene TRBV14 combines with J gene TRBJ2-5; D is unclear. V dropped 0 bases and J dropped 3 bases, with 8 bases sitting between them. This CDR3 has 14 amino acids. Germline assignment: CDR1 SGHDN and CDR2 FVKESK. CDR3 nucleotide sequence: TGTGCCAGCAGCCAAGATTTCGGAAAAGAGACCCAGTACTTC. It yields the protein CASSQDFGKETQYF.

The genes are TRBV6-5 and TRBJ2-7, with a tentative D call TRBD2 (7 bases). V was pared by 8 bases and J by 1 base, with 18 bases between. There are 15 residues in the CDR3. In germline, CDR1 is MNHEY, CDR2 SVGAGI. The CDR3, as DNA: TGTGCCAGCGGACCGGCGGGGGCCGGGTCCTACGAGCAGTACTTC. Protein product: CASGPAGAGSYEQYF.